The T cell receptor (beta chain) described here comes from a study of identifying expanded T cells in peripheral blood. Clones were sequenced by immunoSEQ multiplex PCR, and TCRdb holds only the in-frame ones, with some missing. The table shows some 78,000 clones, with less than 90% occurring only once. No infections or other immune events were documented during collection. Study-wide results and caveats: Roughly 2-week clone count variance significantly increased as total template count grew.

With regard to this clone: Its target is not known.

CDR3 length equals 13 residues. Trimming took 0 bases from V and 6 from J, leaving 6 bases between them. The germline CDR1 and CDR2 sequences are LGHNA and YSLEER. Sequencing was carried out using blood. The TCR comes from a person between 18 and 75 years old in good health. The chain joins TRBV4-3 to TRBJ1-5, with D unresolved. The CDR3 DNA follows: TGCGCCAGCAGCCAAGATTCAGGTCAGCCCCAGCATTTT. Encoded protein: CASSQDSGQPQHF.